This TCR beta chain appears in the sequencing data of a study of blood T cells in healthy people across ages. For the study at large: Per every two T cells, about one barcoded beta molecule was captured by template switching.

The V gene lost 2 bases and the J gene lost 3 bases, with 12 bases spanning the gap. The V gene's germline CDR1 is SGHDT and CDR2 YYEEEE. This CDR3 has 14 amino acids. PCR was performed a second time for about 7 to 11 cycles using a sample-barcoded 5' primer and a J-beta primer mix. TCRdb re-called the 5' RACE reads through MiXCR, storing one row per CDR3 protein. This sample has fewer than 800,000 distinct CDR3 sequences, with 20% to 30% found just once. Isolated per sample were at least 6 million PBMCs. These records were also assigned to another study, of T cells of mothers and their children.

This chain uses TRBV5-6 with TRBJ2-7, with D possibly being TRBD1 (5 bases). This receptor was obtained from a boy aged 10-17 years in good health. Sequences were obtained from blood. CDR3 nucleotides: TGTGCCAGCAGCTTCAGACAGAAGCTCTACGAGCAGTACTTC. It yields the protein CASSFRQKLYEQYF.